The 17 T cell receptor beta chains given below trace back to one sample, sequenced in a study of Ad26.COV2.S vaccination and SARS-CoV-2 variants. Specified treatment: around 19 received Ad26.COV2.S at low or high dose, single or two shots; 5 received placebo; per-sample allocation not given. Specimen acquisition occurred on day 63 following the initial vaccine or placebo injection. Profiling relied on immunoSEQ multiplex PCR, and the TCRdb table lists in-frame clones only, not all of them. The data contain over 400,000 clones, roughly 90% of them seen just once; the ten biggest clones take up around 1.7%. The material was peripheral blood, obtained in a trial of Ad26.COV2.S vaccine versus placebo. The source of these receptors is a person between 18 and 65 years old who received the Ad26.COV2.S COVID-19 vaccine or a placebo.

The chain is built from TRBV2 and TRBJ2-7, with 10 bases that match TRBD2. This CDR3 has 14 residues. Germline V lookup: CDR1 SNHLY, CDR2 FYNNEI. J gave up 1 base and V 5 bases, and 2 bases lay outside the gene matches. CDR3 nucleotides: TGTGCCAGCAGTACAGCGGGGGGGTCCTACGAGCAGTACTTC. As protein: CASSTAGGSYEQYF.

The V gene is TRBV6-5, the J gene TRBJ1-1, with D tentatively TRBD1 (5 bases). Per the germline V gene, CDR1 is MNHEY and CDR2 is SVGAGI. This CDR3 is 14 amino acids long. V was pared by 7 bases and J by 1 base, with 13 bases between. The CDR3 region has the DNA TGTGCCAGCACAAGCGGGGGGTCGAACACTGAAGCTTTCTTT. Its protein product is CASTSGGSNTEAFF.

This clone appeared a few times. The rearrangement uses TRBV12-3 or TRBV12-4 and TRBJ2-3; TRBD1 is a possible D gene (5 bases). V lost 6 bases and J lost 3, with 10 bases in between. The CDR3 loop spans 13 amino acids. The CDR3 bases are TGTGCCAGCAGCAGAAGACAGACAGATACGCAGTATTTT. It is translated as CASSRRQTDTQYF.

The gene calls are TRBV25-1 and TRBJ2-1; 13 nucleotides align to TRBD2. Germline loops: CDR1 MGHDK, CDR2 SYGVNS. The CDR3 runs to 17 residues. V dropped 3 bases and J dropped 3; count of bases not matched to a gene: 5. For the CDR3, the DNA is TGTGCCAGCAGTGACTCGGGACTAGCGGGGCTCTACAATGAGCAGTTCTTC. It yields the protein CASSDSGLAGLYNEQFF.

The chain couples TRBV19 to TRBJ2-1; 11 bases align to TRBD2. V was pared by 0 bases and J by 8 bases, with 9 bases of the junction left unmatched. The CDR3 contains 17 residues. Germline assignment: CDR1 LNHDA and CDR2 SQIVND (reference sequence). The CDR3 region has the DNA TGTGCCAGTAGTATAGATCAGCCTAGCGGGGGGTTGCATGAGCAGTTCTTC. Its translation is CASSIDQPSGGLHEQFF.

V and J are TRBV21-1 and TRBJ1-2; the DNA was not used to check the table's D call, TRBD1. TRBV21-1 is recorded as a pseudogene. This CDR3 has 21 residues. The DNA of the CDR3 is TGTGCCAGCAGCCCCTCTCCGAAAGGCCCCACCGGGACAGGGGGCCACTATGGCTACACCTTC. This encodes CASSPSPKGPTGTGGHYGYTF.

V is TRBV11-3 and J is TRBJ1-1; D is perhaps TRBD1 (5 bases). Trimming took off 5 bases at V and 12 bases at J, with 19 bases between the two ends. This CDR3 is built from 13 residues. CDR1 is SGHNT and CDR2 is YENEEA in the germline V gene. CDR3: CASSAGGWGVTFF. CDR3 coding DNA: TGTGCCAGCAGCGCCGGTGGTTGGGGCGTCACTTTCTTT.

The gene calls are TRBV4-3 and TRBJ2-1; a possible D gene is TRBD1 (6 bases). Germline loops: CDR1 LGHNA, CDR2 YSLEER. V dropped 0 bases and J dropped 2 bases, with 11 bases sitting between them. The CDR3 covers 16 residues. The CDR3 reads CASSQEWTEPYNEQFF. The CDR3 DNA follows: TGCGCCAGCAGCCAAGAGTGGACAGAGCCCTACAATGAGCAGTTCTTC.

The sample holds one count of this clone. The chain couples TRBV11-2 to TRBJ2-7, with a possible D match to TRBD2 (6 bases). Germline values: CDR1 SGHAT, CDR2 FQNNGV. CDR3 length: 15 residues. Trimming stripped 5 bases from V and 2 bases from J, with 16 bases between. DNA of the CDR3: TGTGCCAGCAGCCGGGGCCCCCGCGGGGCCTACGAGCAGTACTTC. Translation: CASSRGPRGAYEQYF.

In this sample, this clone turned up once. This chain links TRBV27 with TRBJ2-5; 10 nucleotides agree with TRBD2. The V segment lost 7 bases and the J segment 0 bases; nucleotides outside the gene matches: 8. The CDR3 spans 16 residues. Germline V gene data show CDR1 as MNHEY and CDR2 as SMNVEV (reference sequence). In DNA, the CDR3 is TGTGCCAGCACCGCCGTACTAGCGGGGTACCAAGAGACCCAGTACTTC. Translated: CASTAVLAGYQETQYF.

The V call is TRBV27, the J call TRBJ1-5; unclear D gene. V was clipped by 0 bases and J by 6 bases, with 6 bases between them. The CDR3 consists of 13 residues. The germline V gene encodes CDR1 MNHEY and CDR2 SMNVEV (reference sequence). In nucleotides, the CDR3 is TGTGCCAGCAGTTTATCATATCTTCAGCCCCAGCATTTT. This encodes CASSLSYLQPQHF.

The chain couples TRBV2 to TRBJ2-3; TRBD2 agrees at 13 bases. V gave up 4 bases and J gave up 0 bases; unmatched junction bases: 7. The CDR3 contains 18 residues. Germline-derived CDR1 and CDR2 are SNHLY and FYNNEI. Here the CDR3 DNA reads TGTGCCAGCAGTGGCGGGACTAGCGGGGCAACTAGCACAGATACGCAGTATTTT. Amino acids: CASSGGTSGATSTDTQYF. The full variable domain, rest sourced from reference TRBV2 and TRBJ2-3, is EPEVTQTPSHQVTQMGQEVILRCVPISNHLYFYWYRQILGQKVEFLVSFYNNEISEKSEIFDDQFSVERPDGSNFTLKIRSTKLEDSAMYFCASSGGTSGATSTDTQYFGPGTRLTVL.

The chain combines TRBV10-1 with TRBJ2-2; D is unresolved. This CDR3 region has 12 residues. The germline V and J ends were trimmed by 4 bases and 6 bases, with 6 bases remaining between them. In germline, CDR1 is WNHNN, CDR2 SYGVQD (reference sequence). The CDR3 bases are TGCGCCAGCAGTGTGCGTGCCGGGGAGCTGTTTTTT. Translated, it gives CASSVRAGELFF.

As DNA, the CDR3 is TGTGCCAGCAGTGAATTCCATGGTCGTTGGGTCCGGGGACAGCGCTCTGGAAACACCATATATTTT. This codes for CASSEFHGRWVRGQRSGNTIYF. The chain joins TRBV2 to TRBJ1-3; TRBD1 matches 7 bases. The germline V gene encodes CDR1 SNHLY and CDR2 FYNNEI. The CDR3 has 22 amino acids. The V and J ends lost 2 bases and 0 bases, in that order; junction bases with no gene match: 22.

The chain combines TRBV5-1 with TRBJ2-4; 8 bases map to TRBD2. Germline CDR1 is SGHRS and CDR2 is YFSETQ. CDR3 length: 17 amino acids. Trimming removed 1 base from V and 0 bases from J; junction bases left unmatched: 6. CDR3 bases: TGCGCCAGCAGCTTGATTAGCGGGATCTTAGCCAAAAACATTCAGTACTTC. Translated, it gives CASSLISGILAKNIQYF.

This clone occurred once. The chain is built from TRBV12-3 or TRBV12-4 and TRBJ2-3; D is possibly TRBD2 (5 bases). The length of the CDR3 is 12 residues. V was pared by 1 base and J by 7 bases, with 6 bases between. CDR3 protein: CASSLGGYTQYF. CDR3 nucleotides: TGTGCCAGCAGTTTAGGAGGGTATACGCAGTATTTT.

The genes are TRBV3-1 (or the pseudogene TRBV3-2) and TRBJ1-5; 8 bases map to TRBD1. This CDR3 has 18 amino acids. With 4 bases clipped from V and 0 bases from J, the junction kept 11 bases outside the gene matches. Germline CDR1 reads LGHDT; CDR2 reads YNNKEL (reference sequence). For the CDR3, the DNA is TGTGCCAGCAGCCTCGCCCCCCAGACAGGGGTTAGCAATCAGCCCCAGCATTTT. This translates into CASSLAPQTGVSNQPQHF.